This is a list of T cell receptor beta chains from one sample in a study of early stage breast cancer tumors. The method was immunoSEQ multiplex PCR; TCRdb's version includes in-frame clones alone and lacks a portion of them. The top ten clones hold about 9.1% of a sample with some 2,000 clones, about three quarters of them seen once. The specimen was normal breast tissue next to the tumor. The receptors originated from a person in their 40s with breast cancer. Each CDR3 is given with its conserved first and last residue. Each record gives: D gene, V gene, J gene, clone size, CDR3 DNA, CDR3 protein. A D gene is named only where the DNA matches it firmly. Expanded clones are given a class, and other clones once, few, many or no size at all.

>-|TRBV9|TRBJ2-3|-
TGTGCCAGCAGCGTAGATCCGAGGCAGTTGGGCGCAGATACGCAGTATTTT
CASSVDPRQLGADTQYF
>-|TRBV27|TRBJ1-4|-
TGTGCCAGCAGTTCAAACCGATTCGGAGGTGAAAAACTGTTTTTT
CASSSNRFGGEKLFF
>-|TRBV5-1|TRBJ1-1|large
TGCGCCAGCAGCTTGGGGACAACCACGAACACTGAAGCTTTCTTT
CASSLGTTTNTEAFF
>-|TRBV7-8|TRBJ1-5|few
TGTGCCAGCAGCCAGCGGACAAATCCCCGGCCAGAGCATTTT
CASSQRTNPRPEHF
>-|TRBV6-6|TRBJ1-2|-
TGTGCCAGCAGTTACGATTCGAACTCTGAAGGCTACACCTTC
CASSYDSNSEGYTF
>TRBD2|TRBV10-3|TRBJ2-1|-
TGTGCCATCAAAGCGGGAGATCCCCTCGGGAAGCAGTTCTTC
CAIKAGDPLGKQFF
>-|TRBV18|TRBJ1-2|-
TGTGCCAGCTCTGTGGGGGACACCGATGGCTACACCTTC
CASSVGDTDGYTF
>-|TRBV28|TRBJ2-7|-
TGTGCCAGCAGTTTATCCAGCACCTACGAGCAGTACTTC
CASSLSSTYEQYF
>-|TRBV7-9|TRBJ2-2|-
TGTGCCAGCAGCTTATGGGCAGGGCGGAGTTTGGACACCGGGGAGCTGTTTTTT
CASSLWAGRSLDTGELFF
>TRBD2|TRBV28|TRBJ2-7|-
TGTGCCAGCAGCTCCCCCCCACTAGCGGGAGGCTCCTACGAGCAGTACTTC
CASSSPPLAGGSYEQYF
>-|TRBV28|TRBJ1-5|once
TGTGCCAGCAGTTCTACCGACCGATCCCCCCCCAATCAGCCCCAGCATTTT
CASSSTDRSPPNQPQHF
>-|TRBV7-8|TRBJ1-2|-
TGTGCCAGCAGCCCCCTGGGGAAGGGGAACAACTATGGCTACACCTTC
CASSPLGKGNNYGYTF
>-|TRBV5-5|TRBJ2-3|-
TGTGCCAGCAGCCTCGACGGGGCCAGCACAGATACGCAGTATTTT
CASSLDGASTDTQYF
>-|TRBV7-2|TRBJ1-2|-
TGTGCCAGCAGCTTAGAAGCGGGGCTCCGATATGGCTACACCTTC
CASSLEAGLRYGYTF
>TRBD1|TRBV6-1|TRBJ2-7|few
TGTGCCAGCAGCTTCCACCGGGACAGGGCCGTCGAGCAGTACTTC
CASSFHRDRAVEQYF
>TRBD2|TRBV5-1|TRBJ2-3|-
TGCGCCAGCAGCTTAGCGGGGCCCACAGATACGCAGTATTTT
CASSLAGPTDTQYF
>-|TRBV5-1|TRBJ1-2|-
TGCGCCAGCAGCCTATTTACAGACAGGCCCCTCAACTATGGCTACACCTTC
CASSLFTDRPLNYGYTF
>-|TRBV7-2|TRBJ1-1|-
TGTGCCAGCAGCGACCGTTCTGTAGAGACTGAAGCTTTCTTT
CASSDRSVETEAFF
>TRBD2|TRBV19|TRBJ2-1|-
TGTGCCAGTAGTATTTCTAGCGGGAGGGCCGTAAGCTCCTACAATGAGCAGTTCTTC
CASSISSGRAVSSYNEQFF
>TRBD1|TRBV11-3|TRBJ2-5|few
TGTGCCAGCGGAGAGCAGGGGGCTGAGACCCAGTACTTC
CASGEQGAETQYF
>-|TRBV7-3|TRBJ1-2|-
TGTGCCAGCAGCTTAGATAACACAAACTATGGCTACACCTTC
CASSLDNTNYGYTF
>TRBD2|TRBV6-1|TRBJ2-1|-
TGTGCCAGCAGTCTGACTAGCGGAGGTTTCAATGAGCAGTTCTTC
CASSLTSGGFNEQFF
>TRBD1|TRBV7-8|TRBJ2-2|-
TGTGCCAGCAGCTTAAGGCCCGGGACAGGGGACACCGGGGAGCTGTTTTTT
CASSLRPGTGDTGELFF
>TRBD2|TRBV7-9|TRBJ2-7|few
TGTGCCAGCAGAGTTAGCGGGGATAGCTCCTACGAGCAGTACTTC
CASRVSGDSSYEQYF
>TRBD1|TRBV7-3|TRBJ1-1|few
TGTGCCAGCAGCATTGGACAGGGAGCCACTGAAGCTTTCTTT
CASSIGQGATEAFF
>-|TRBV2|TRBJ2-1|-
TGTGCCAGTTCCAGGACGGAGTCCTACAATGAGCAGTTCTTC
CASSRTESYNEQFF
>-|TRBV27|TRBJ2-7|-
TGTGCCAGCAGTTTCTTTCCCCGAGAAACCTACGAGCAGTACTTC
CASSFFPRETYEQYF
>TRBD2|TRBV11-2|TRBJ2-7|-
TGTGCCAGCAGCCTTCAAGCGGGAGTAACCGAGCAGTACTTC
CASSLQAGVTEQYF
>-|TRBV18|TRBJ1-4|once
TGTGCCAGCTCACCACAGGGGTTGGATGAAAAACTGTTTTTT
CASSPQGLDEKLFF
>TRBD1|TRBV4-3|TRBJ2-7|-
TGCGCCAGCAGACAAACCGGGACAGGGGCCTACGAGCAGTACTTC
CASRQTGTGAYEQYF
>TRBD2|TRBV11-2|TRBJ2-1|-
TGTGCCAGCAGCTTAAACTCCGGGGCTAGCGGGAGGGAGCAGTTCTTC
CASSLNSGASGREQFF